Below, 21 T cell receptor beta chains from the same sample are listed, as sequenced in a study of T cell changes during pregnancy in multiple sclerosis. This table comes from immunoSEQ multiplex PCR, and its TCRdb copy is limited to in-frame clones, with some not included. The sample shows 55,000 to 65,000 clones, around 90% of them seen only once. The input for sequencing was peripheral blood, taken in the first trimester of pregnancy. The receptors derive from a female donor in good health, enrolled as a control in a pregnancy study.

The chain couples TRBV2 to TRBJ2-7; TRBD2 might be the D (5 bases). The CDR3 extends over 13 amino acids. V gave up 7 bases and J gave up 0 bases, with 10 bases separating them. CDR1 and CDR2 from the germline V gene are SNHLY and FYNNEI. The CDR3 DNA is TGTGCCAGCATGAAGGACTTCTCCTACGAGCAGTACTTC. Translated, it gives CASMKDFSYEQYF. The full variable domain, with the rest looked up from reference TRBV2 and TRBJ2-7, is EPEVTQTPSHQVTQMGQEVILRCVPISNHLYFYWYRQILGQKVEFLVSFYNNEISEKSEIFDDQFSVERPDGSNFTLKIRSTKLEDSAMYFCASMKDFSYEQYFGPGTRLTVT.

This chain connects TRBV9 to TRBJ2-5, with D possibly matching TRBD1 (5 bases). CDR3 length equals 13 residues. CDR1 SGDLS and CDR2 YYNGEE come from the germline V gene. V gave up 4 bases and J gave up 2 bases, with 9 bases separating them. The CDR3 spells CASSNRNQETQYF. The CDR3 coding sequence is TGTGCCAGCAGCAACAGGAATCAAGAGACCCAGTACTTC.

The chain links TRBV4-3 to TRBJ2-3, with 10 bases identical to TRBD2. This CDR3 is built from 16 residues. V was pared by 0 bases and J by 3 bases, with 3 bases of the junction left unmatched. CDR1 LGHNA and CDR2 YSLEER come from the germline V gene. DNA for the CDR3: TGCGCCAGCAGCCAAGACCGTAGCGGGAGGACAGATACGCAGTATTTT. Translated, it gives CASSQDRSGRTDTQYF.

In its sample, this clone was seen once. The chain uses TRBV29-1 and TRBJ2-1, with TRBD2 matching 10 bases. The CDR3 is made up of 16 amino acids. The V segment lost 2 bases and the J segment 3 bases; nucleotides outside the gene matches: 7. Germline-derived CDR1 and CDR2 are SQVTM and ANQGSEA. Here the CDR3 reads CSVEPRLAGNYNEQFF. CDR3 DNA sequence: TGCAGCGTTGAACCCCGACTAGCGGGTAACTACAATGAGCAGTTCTTC.

V gene TRBV4-1 combines with J gene TRBJ1-5; D may be TRBD1 (6 bases). Germline CDR1 MGHRA, CDR2 YSYEKL. There are 15 residues in the CDR3. Trimming removed 1 base from V and 4 bases from J, with 11 bases in between. CDR3: CASSQGAGVNQPQHF. DNA for the CDR3: TGCGCCAGCAGCCAAGGTGCAGGGGTGAATCAGCCCCAGCATTTT.

Here the CDR3 reads CASSSTNTGELFF. The CDR3 nucleotides read TGTGCCAGCAGCTCAACGAACACCGGGGAGCTGTTTTTT. V gene TRBV7-3 combines with J gene TRBJ2-2; D not resolved. The V end lost 4 bases, the J end lost 0 bases, and 3 bases lay between the germline ends. The CDR3 length is 13 residues. The germline V gene has CDR1 SGHTA and CDR2 FQGTGA. Complete variable domain (other parts from reference TRBV7-3 and TRBJ2-2): GAGVSQTPSNKVTEKGKYVELRCDPISGHTALYWYRQSLGQGPEFLIYFQGTGAADDSGLPNDRFFAVRPEGSVSTLKIQRTERGDSAVYLCASSSTNTGELFFGEGSRLTVL.

There are a few counts of this clone. V usage is TRBV29-1 and J usage is TRBJ1-3, with a possible D match to TRBD1 (6 bases). V was trimmed by 3 bases and J by 0 bases, leaving 9 bases between them. There are 14 residues in the CDR3. Germline CDR1 and CDR2: SQVTM and ANQGSEA. The CDR3 DNA reads as TGCAGCGTTGATCCAGGGGACTCTGGAAACACCATATATTTT. Residues: CSVDPGDSGNTIYF.

Comment on this clone: At one end the junction does not follow the germline gene, possibly because of a read error. V and J are TRBV7-2 and TRBJ2-6; TRBD2 matches 8 bases. This CDR3 contains 18 residues. Per germline, CDR1 SGHTA and CDR2 FQGNSA. This chain's CDR3 is CASSPVSGTLSEANVLTF. The CDR3, as DNA: TGTGCCAGCAGCCCAGTTAGCGGGACCCTCTCTGAGGCCAACGTCCTGACTTTC.

The rearrangement joins TRBV12-5 to TRBJ2-2, with D tentatively TRBD2 (6 bases). V lost 0 bases and J 4 bases, leaving 15 bases between the germline ends. This CDR3 spans 17 amino acids. Germline lookup yields CDR1 LGHNT and CDR2 FRNRAP. The CDR3 loop reads CASGLVLGGTGTGELFF. The DNA of the CDR3 is TGTGCTAGTGGTTTGGTACTTGGGGGGACGGGCACCGGGGAGCTGTTTTTT.

The V call is TRBV2, the J call TRBJ1-5, with D possibly matching TRBD1 (6 bases). V lost 8 bases and J 4 bases, leaving 12 bases between the germline ends. This CDR3 is 13 amino acids long. The germline CDR1 and CDR2 sequences are SNHLY and FYNNEI. CDR3 in DNA: TGTGCCAGCCAACAGGGAGGGAATCAGCCCCAGCATTTT. Translated: CASQQGGNQPQHF.

This chain joins TRBV18 and TRBJ2-1; tentatively, D is TRBD1 (6 bases). Germline CDR1 and CDR2: KGHSH and LQKENI. V was trimmed by 2 bases and J by 5 bases, leaving 16 bases between them. The CDR3 sequence is 16 residues long. The DNA for the CDR3 is TGTGCCAGCTCACCATATCCGGGACACGGAAACAATGAGCAGTTCTTC. Amino acids: CASSPYPGHGNNEQFF.

The J gene is TRBJ1-4, the V gene TRBV19, with D hard to call. The CDR3 covers 14 residues. The ends were cut back, 5 bases at V and 3 bases at J, with 10 bases in the middle. Germline V gives CDR1 LNHDA, CDR2 SQIVND (reference sequence). The CDR3 reads CASSARLPNEKLFF. DNA for the CDR3: TGTGCCAGTAGTGCCAGACTACCTAATGAAAAACTGTTTTTT.

This chain connects TRBV20-1 to TRBJ1-2; no firm D call. V shed 0 bases and J shed 7 bases, with 6 bases lying between them. Per germline, CDR1 DFQATT and CDR2 SNEGSKA (reference sequence). This CDR3 is built from 11 residues. The CDR3 protein is CSARERSGYTF. In DNA form, the CDR3 reads TGCAGTGCTAGAGAGCGATCTGGCTACACCTTC.

The chain couples TRBV4-3 to TRBJ2-3; TRBD2 agrees at 8 bases. V shed 1 base and J 5 bases; nucleotides not matched to a gene: 11. CDR1 is LGHNA, CDR2 YSLEER, per germline. The CDR3 spans 17 residues. The DNA for the CDR3 is TGCGCCAGCAGCCAAGGGATAGGGGCCGGGACTAGAGATACGCAGTATTTT. The encoded protein is CASSQGIGAGTRDTQYF.

The rearrangement links TRBV25-1 to TRBJ2-5; 9 positions match TRBD1. V lost 5 bases and J lost 5; bases outside the gene matches: 9. Germline assignment: CDR1 MGHDK and CDR2 SYGVNS. CDR3 length: 15 residues. CDR3 nucleotides: TGTGCCAGCAGTCACCCCGGGACAGGGACGGAGACCCAGTACTTC. Its protein product is CASSHPGTGTETQYF.

The J gene is TRBJ2-5, the V gene TRBV5-6; unclear D gene. Germline CDR1 SGHDT, CDR2 YYEEEE. V dropped 4 bases and J dropped 5 bases, with 15 bases sitting between them. This CDR3 is built from 14 residues. The CDR3 loop is CASSRPLQVETQYF. CDR3 bases: TGTGCCAGCAGCCGCCCCTTGCAGGTGGAGACCCAGTACTTC.

This clone came up a few times. This sequence joins TRBV27 and TRBJ1-1; 7 nucleotides agree with TRBD1. Germline V gives CDR1 MNHEY, CDR2 SMNVEV (reference sequence). The CDR3 has 14 amino acids. The J segment lost 5 bases and the V segment lost 10 bases, leaving 13 bases of the junction unmatched. The CDR3 spells CATLTRQGGTEAFF. As DNA, the CDR3 is TGTGCCACTCTAACAAGACAGGGTGGAACTGAAGCTTTCTTT.

This rearrangement joins TRBV9 to TRBJ2-7; TRBD1 might be the D (6 bases). V was clipped by 5 bases and J by 1 base, with 13 bases between them. The CDR3 loop spans 14 amino acids. CDR1 is SGDLS and CDR2 is YYNGEE in the germline V gene. The CDR3 DNA reads TGTGCCAGCAGTACTAACCAGGGGTCCTACGAGCAGTACTTC. It translates to CASSTNQGSYEQYF.

This chain connects TRBV18 to TRBJ1-2, with D tentatively TRBD1 (5 bases). V was clipped by 8 bases and J by 1 base, with 20 bases between them. CDR3 length: 16 residues. Germline V gene sequence: CDR1 KGHSH, CDR2 LQKENI. The CDR3: CASRAGSFTLNYGYTF. Here the CDR3 DNA reads TGTGCCAGCCGGGCAGGGTCCTTTACCCTTAACTATGGCTACACCTTC.

In its sample, this clone was seen a few times. The chain employs TRBV7-3 and TRBJ2-2; perhaps TRBD1 as D (5 bases). The germline gives CDR1 SGHTA, CDR2 FQGTGA. The CDR3 sequence is 14 residues long. Trimming left V 3 bases short and J 7 bases short, with 12 bases between. The CDR3 loop is CASSFRVDGGELFF. The CDR3 region has the DNA TGTGCCAGCAGCTTCAGGGTAGATGGCGGGGAGCTGTTTTTT.

The chain recombines TRBV11-3 with TRBJ2-1, with a weak D call TRBD2 (6 bases). The germline V and J ends were trimmed by 0 bases and 0 bases, with 12 bases remaining between them. The CDR3 is 17 residues long. Per the germline V gene, CDR1 is SGHNT and CDR2 is YENEEA. For the CDR3, the DNA is TGTGCCAGCAGCTTAGATCGAGGAGGGAGCTCCTACAATGAGCAGTTCTTC. Its translation: CASSLDRGGSSYNEQFF. The whole variable domain, filled in from reference TRBV11-3 and TRBJ2-1, reads EAGVVQSPRYKIIEKKQPVAFWCNPISGHNTLYWYLQNLGQGPELLIRYENEEAVDDSQLPKDRFSAERLKGVDSTLKIQPAELGDSAVYLCASSLDRGGSSYNEQFFGPGTRLTVL.